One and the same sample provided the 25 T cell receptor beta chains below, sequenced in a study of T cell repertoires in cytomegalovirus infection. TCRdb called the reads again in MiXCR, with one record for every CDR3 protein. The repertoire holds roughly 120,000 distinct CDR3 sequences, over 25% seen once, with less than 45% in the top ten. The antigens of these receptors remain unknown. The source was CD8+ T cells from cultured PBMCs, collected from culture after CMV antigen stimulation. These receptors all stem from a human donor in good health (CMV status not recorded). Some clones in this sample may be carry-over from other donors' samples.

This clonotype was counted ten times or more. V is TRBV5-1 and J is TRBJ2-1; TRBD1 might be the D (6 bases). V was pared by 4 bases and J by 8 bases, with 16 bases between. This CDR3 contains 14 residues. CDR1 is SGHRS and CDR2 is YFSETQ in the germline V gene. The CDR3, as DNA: TGCGCCAGCAGCAGTGGGTACAGGGACGATGAGCAGTTCTTC. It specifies CASSSGYRDDEQFF.

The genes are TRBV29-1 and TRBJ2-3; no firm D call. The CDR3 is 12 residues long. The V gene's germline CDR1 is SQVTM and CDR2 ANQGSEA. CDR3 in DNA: TGCGGTGGGCTATATAGCACAGATACGCAGTATTTT. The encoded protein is CGGLYSTDTQYF.

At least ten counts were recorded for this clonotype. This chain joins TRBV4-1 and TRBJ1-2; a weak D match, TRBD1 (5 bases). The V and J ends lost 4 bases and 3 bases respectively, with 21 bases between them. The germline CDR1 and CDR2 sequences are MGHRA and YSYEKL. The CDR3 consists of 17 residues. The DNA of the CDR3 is TGCGCCAGCAGCCCTACTCTTGGGTCCGGGGGGGACTATGGCTACACCTTC. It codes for CASSPTLGSGGDYGYTF.

CDR3 DNA sequence: TGTGCCAGCAGTTTGACATCGAGTGGGGCACCCTATGGCTACACCTTC. It encodes CASSLTSSGAPYGYTF. The V and J genes are TRBV7-8 and TRBJ1-2, with D maybe TRBD1 (5 bases). Trimming removed 6 bases from V and 4 bases from J, with 21 bases in between. Germline CDR1 reads SGHVS; CDR2 reads FQNEAQ. The CDR3 is 16 residues long.

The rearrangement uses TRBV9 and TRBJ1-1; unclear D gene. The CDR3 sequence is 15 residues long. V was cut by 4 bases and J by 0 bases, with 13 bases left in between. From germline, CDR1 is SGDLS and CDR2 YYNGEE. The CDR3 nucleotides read TGTGCCAGCAGCCATGAAACAGATATGAACACTGAAGCTTTCTTT. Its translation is CASSHETDMNTEAFF.

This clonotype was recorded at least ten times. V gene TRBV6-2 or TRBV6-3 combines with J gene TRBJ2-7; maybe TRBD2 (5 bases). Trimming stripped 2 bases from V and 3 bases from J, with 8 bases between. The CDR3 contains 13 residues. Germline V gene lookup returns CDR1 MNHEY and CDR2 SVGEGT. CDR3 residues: CASSYEEDYEQYF. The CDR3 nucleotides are TGTGCCAGCAGTTACGAGGAGGACTACGAGCAGTACTTC.

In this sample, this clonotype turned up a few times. CDR3 in DNA: TGTGCCAGCAGCTCCCGCCCCCCCGGACAGAGCTCCTACAATGAGCAGTTCTTC. It encodes CASSSRPPGQSSYNEQFF. The V gene is TRBV7-8, the J gene TRBJ2-1, with D tentatively TRBD1 (6 bases). The ends were cut back, 4 bases at V and 0 bases at J, with 19 bases in the middle. The CDR3 covers 18 residues. Germline values: CDR1 SGHVS, CDR2 FQNEAQ.

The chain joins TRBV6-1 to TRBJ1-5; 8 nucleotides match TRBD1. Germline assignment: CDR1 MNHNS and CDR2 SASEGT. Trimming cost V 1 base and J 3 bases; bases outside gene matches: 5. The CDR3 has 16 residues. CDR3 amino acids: CASSEVLGQDNQPQHF. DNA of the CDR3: TGTGCCAGCAGTGAAGTCCTGGGACAGGACAATCAGCCCCAGCATTTT.

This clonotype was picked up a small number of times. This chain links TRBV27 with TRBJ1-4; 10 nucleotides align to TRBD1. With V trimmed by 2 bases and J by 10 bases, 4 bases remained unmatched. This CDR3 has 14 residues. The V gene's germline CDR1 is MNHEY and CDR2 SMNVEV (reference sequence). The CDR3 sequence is CASSLDRGRGKLFF. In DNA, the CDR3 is TGTGCCAGCAGTTTAGACAGGGGGCGCGGAAAACTGTTTTTT.

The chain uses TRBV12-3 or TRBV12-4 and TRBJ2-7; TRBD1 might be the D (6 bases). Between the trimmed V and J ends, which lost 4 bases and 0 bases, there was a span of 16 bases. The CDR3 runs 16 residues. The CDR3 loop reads CASSSQTGEYSYEQYF. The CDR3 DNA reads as TGTGCCAGCAGTTCGCAGACAGGTGAATACTCCTACGAGCAGTACTTC.

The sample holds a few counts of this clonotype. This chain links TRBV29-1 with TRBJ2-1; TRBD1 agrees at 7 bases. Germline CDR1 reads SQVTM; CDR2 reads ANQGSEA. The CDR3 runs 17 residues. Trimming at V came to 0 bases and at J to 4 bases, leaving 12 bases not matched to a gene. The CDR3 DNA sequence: TGCAGCGTTGAAGAAGTTTTCCGGACAGGAAAGTACAATGAGCAGTTCTTC. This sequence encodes CSVEEVFRTGKYNEQFF.

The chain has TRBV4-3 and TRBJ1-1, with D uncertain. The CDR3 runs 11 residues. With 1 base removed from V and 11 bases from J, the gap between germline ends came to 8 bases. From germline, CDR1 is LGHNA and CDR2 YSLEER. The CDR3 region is CASSQGVYAFF. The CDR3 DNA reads TGCGCCAGCAGCCAAGGCGTTTACGCTTTCTTT.

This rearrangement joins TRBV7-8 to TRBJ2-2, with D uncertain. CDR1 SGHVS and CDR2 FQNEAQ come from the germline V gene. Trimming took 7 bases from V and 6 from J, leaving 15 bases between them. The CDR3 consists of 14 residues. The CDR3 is CASTLIQLPGELFF. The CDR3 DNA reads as TGTGCCAGCACCCTTATCCAGTTACCCGGGGAGCTGTTTTTT.

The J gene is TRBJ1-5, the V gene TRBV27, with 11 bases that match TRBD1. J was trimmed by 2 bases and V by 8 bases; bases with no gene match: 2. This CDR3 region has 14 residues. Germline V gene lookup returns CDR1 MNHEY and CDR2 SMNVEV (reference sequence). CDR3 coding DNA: TGTGCCAGCTCGGACAGGGGGCGCAATCAGCCCCAGCATTTT. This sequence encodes CASSDRGRNQPQHF.

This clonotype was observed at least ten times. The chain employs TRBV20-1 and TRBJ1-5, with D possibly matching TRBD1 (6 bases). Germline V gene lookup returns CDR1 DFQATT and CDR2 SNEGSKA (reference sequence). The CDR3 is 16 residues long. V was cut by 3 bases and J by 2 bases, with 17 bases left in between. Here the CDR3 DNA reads TGCAGTGCTAGCAAGGGTCGGCCAGGGGGCAATCAGCCCCAGCATTTT. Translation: CSASKGRPGGNQPQHF.

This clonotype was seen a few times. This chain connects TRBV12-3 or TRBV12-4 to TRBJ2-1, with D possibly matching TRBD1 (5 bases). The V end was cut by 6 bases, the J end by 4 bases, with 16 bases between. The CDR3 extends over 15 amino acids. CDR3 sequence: CASSLLGARYNEQFF. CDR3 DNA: TGTGCCAGCAGCCTCCTAGGGGCGCGGTACAATGAGCAGTTCTTC.

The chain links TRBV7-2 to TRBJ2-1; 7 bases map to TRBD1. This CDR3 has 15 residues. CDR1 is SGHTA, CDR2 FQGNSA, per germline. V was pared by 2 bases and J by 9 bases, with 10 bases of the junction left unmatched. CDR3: CASSLIGGAYSEQFF. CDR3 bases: TGTGCCAGCAGCTTAATAGGGGGCGCGTATTCTGAGCAGTTCTTC.

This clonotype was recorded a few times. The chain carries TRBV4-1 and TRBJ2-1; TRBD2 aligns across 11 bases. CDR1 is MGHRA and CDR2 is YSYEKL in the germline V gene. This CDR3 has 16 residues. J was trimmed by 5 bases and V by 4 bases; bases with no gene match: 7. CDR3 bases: TGCGCCAGCAGCCTACTTACTAGCGGGGGCGACAATGAGCAGTTCTTC. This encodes CASSLLTSGGDNEQFF.

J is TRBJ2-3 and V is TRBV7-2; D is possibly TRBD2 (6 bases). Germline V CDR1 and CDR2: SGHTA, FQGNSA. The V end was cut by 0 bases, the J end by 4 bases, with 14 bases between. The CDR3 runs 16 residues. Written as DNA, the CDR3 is TGTGCCAGCAGCTTAGCTCCTACTAGCTATCCAGATACGCAGTATTTT. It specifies CASSLAPTSYPDTQYF. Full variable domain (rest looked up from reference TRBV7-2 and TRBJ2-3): GAGVSQSPSNKVTEKGKDVELRCDPISGHTALYWYRQSLGQGLEFLIYFQGNSAPDKSGLPSDRFSAERTGGSVSTLTIQRTQQEDSAVYLCASSLAPTSYPDTQYFGPGTRLTVL.

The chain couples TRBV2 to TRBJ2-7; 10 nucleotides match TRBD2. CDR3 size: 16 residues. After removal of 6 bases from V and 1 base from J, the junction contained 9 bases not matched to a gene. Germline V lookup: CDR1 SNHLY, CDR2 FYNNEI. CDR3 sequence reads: CASRAYLAGESYEQYF. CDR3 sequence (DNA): TGTGCCAGCAGAGCTTATCTAGCGGGGGAATCCTACGAGCAGTACTTC.

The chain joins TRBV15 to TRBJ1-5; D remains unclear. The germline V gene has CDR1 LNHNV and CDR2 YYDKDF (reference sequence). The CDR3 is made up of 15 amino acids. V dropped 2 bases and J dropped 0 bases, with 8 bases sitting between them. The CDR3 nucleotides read TGTGCCACCAGCAGACAAGAATATAGCAATCAGCCCCAGCATTTT. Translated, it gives CATSRQEYSNQPQHF. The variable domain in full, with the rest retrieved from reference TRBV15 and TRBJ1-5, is DAMVIQNPRYQVTQFGKPVTLSCSQTLNHNVMYWYQQKSSQAPKLLFHYYDKDFNNEADTPDNFQSRRPNTSFCFLDIRSPGLGDTAMYLCATSRQEYSNQPQHFGDGTRLSIL.

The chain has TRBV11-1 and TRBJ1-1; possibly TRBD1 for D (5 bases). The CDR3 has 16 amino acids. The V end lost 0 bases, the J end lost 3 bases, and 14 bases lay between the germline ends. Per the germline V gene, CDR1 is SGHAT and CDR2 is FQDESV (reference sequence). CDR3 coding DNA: TGTGCCAGCAGCTTAGCTTCGGGCAGGGTCGACACTGAAGCTTTCTTT. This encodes CASSLASGRVDTEAFF.

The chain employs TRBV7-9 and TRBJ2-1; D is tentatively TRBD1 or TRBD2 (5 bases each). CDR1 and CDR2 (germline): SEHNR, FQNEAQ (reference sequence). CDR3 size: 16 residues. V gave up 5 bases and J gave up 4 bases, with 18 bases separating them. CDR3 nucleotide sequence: TGTGCCAGCAGCCCCCGAGGGGACGGAATTTACAATGAGCAGTTCTTC. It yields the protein CASSPRGDGIYNEQFF.

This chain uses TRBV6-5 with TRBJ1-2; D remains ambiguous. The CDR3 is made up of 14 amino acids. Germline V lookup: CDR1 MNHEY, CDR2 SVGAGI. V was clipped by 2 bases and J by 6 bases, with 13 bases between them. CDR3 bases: TGTGCCAGCAGTTACAACACAGATATCGATGGCTACACCTTC. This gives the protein CASSYNTDIDGYTF.

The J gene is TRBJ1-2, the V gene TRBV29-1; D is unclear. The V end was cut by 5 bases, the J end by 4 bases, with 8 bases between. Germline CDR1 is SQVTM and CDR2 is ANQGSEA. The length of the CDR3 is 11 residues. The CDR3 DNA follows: TGCAGCGTTCGTGGATCCTATGGCTACACCTTC. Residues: CSVRGSYGYTF.